This TCR beta chain is drawn from a study of blood T cells in healthy people across ages. The V gene end was trimmed by 6 bases and the J gene end by 0 bases; junction bases not matched to a gene: 6. The CDR3 totals 17 residues. Germline loops: CDR1 MNHNS, CDR2 SASEGT. A second PCR, run for about 6 to 11 cycles, used a sample-barcoded 5' primer plus a J-beta primer mix. Each cDNA molecule was tagged by a template-switch adaptor with 12 random nucleotides. MiXCR, applied by TCRdb to the 5' RACE reads, yields one record per CDR3 protein. This table holds about 970,000 distinct CDR3 sequences, around 54% found once. Study-wide points: Diversity figures derived from one million T cells were judged to underestimate the true value.

Peripheral blood samples of roughly 10 milliliters were drawn from each donor. About this clonotype: Its cognate antigen is unknown.

The specimen sequenced was blood. The TCR was taken from an older woman in good health. The V gene is TRBV6-1, the J gene TRBJ2-1, with 12 bases that match TRBD2. CDR3 protein: CASSLTSGGLSYNEQFF. The CDR3 coding sequence is TGTGCCAGCAGCCTGACTAGCGGGGGCCTCTCCTACAATGAGCAGTTCTTC.